Listed below are T cell receptor beta chains from one sample, sequenced in a study of blood T cell repertoires in COVID-19. Sequenced by immunoSEQ multiplex PCR; TCRdb stores in-frame clones only, minus some. Here the sample spans almost 250,000 clones, more than 75% being singletons. Specimen: peripheral blood. These receptor sequences come from a woman older than 75 with COVID-19, enrolled during active disease. CDR3s include the opening cysteine and the closing phenylalanine or tryptophan. Each record gives: D gene, J gene, V gene, clone size, CDR3 protein, CDR3 DNA. A D gene is named only where the DNA matches it firmly. Expanded clones are given a class, and other clones once, few, many or no size at all.

>TRBD1|TRBJ1-1|TRBV6-5|.
CASKKQGGGTEAFF
TGTGCCAGCAAAAAACAGGGGGGAGGCACTGAAGCTTTCTTT
>.|TRBJ1-1|TRBV7-8|.
CASRPTGGLGTEAFF
TGTGCCAGCAGACCGACGGGGGGGCTGGGCACTGAAGCTTTCTTT
>.|TRBJ2-7|TRBV28|once
CASSLRGKEQYF
TGTGCCAGCAGCCTTCGGGGAAAGGAGCAGTACTTC
>.|TRBJ1-1|TRBV3-1/TRBV3-2|.
CASSQTVLNTEAFF
TGTGCCAGCAGCCAGACAGTTTTGAACACTGAAGCTTTCTTT
>.|TRBJ2-5|TRBV5-1|.
CASSLQGYGSEETQYF
TGCGCCAGCAGCCTCCAGGGTTATGGTTCTGAAGAGACCCAGTACTTC
>.|TRBJ1-1|TRBV19|.
CASSISTVNTEAFF
TGTGCCAGTAGTATCTCGACAGTGAACACTGAAGCTTTCTTT
>.|TRBJ1-3|TRBV6-5|.
CASIGTNSGNTIYF
TGTGCCAGCATCGGGACAAACTCTGGAAACACCATATATTTT
>TRBD1|TRBJ1-6|TRBV28|.
CASSSPGGQGSAYNSPLHF
TGTGCCAGCAGTTCCCCCGGGGGACAGGGGTCCGCCTATAATTCACCCCTCCACTTT
>TRBD2|TRBJ2-5|TRBV7-2|.
CASSRTSGGVGETQYF
TGTGCCAGCAGTAGAACTAGCGGGGGGGTAGGAGAGACCCAGTACTTC
>.|TRBJ2-1|TRBV7-9|.
CASSVGYESSYNEQFF
TGTGCCAGCAGCGTAGGTTATGAGAGCTCCTACAATGAGCAGTTCTTC
>TRBD1|TRBJ2-1|TRBV29-1|.
CSVGGGTGSYNEQFF
TGCAGCGTAGGGGGGGGGACAGGGAGCTACAATGAGCAGTTCTTC
>.|TRBJ2-1|TRBV29-1|.
CSASEVTYNEQFF
TGCAGCGCCTCGGAGGTGACCTACAATGAGCAGTTCTTC
>TRBD1|TRBJ1-4|TRBV9|.
CASSATGGRGEKLFF
TGTGCCAGCAGCGCGACAGGGGGTAGGGGTGAAAAACTGTTTTTT
>.|TRBJ1-6|TRBV28|.
CASSGGPMQTSSYNSPLHF
TGTGCCAGCAGCGGGGGACCTATGCAAACGAGCTCCTATAATTCACCCCTCCACTTT
>.|TRBJ1-6|TRBV19|.
CASREGSNSPLHF
TGTGCCAGTAGGGAGGGGTCTAATTCACCCCTCCACTTT
>TRBD1|TRBJ2-2|TRBV30|.
CALGGQGTGELFF
TGTGCCCTCGGCGGACAGGGTACAGGGGAGCTGTTTTTT
>.|TRBJ1-6|TRBV5-1|.
CASSQDSSYNSPLHF
TGCGCCAGCAGCCAGGACAGCTCCTATAATTCACCCCTCCACTTT
>.|TRBJ1-3|TRBV19|once
CASSRAWDIRENTIYF
TGTGCCAGTAGCCGTGCTTGGGACATCCGGGAAAACACCATATATTTT
>TRBD2|TRBJ2-3|TRBV3-1/TRBV3-2|.
CASSQGLARTDTQYF
TGTGCCAGCAGCCAGGGACTAGCTCGCACAGATACGCAGTATTTT
>TRBD1|TRBJ1-2|TRBV3-1/TRBV3-2|few
CASQGQGSNYGYTF
TGTGCCAGCCAGGGACAGGGGAGTAACTATGGCTACACCTTC
>TRBD2|TRBJ2-3|TRBV5-4|.
CASSLPLAGGTDTQYF
TGTGCCAGCAGCTTGCCCCTAGCGGGGGGGACAGATACGCAGTATTTT
>.|TRBJ1-2|TRBV25-1|.
CASSESGGGLYGYTF
TGTGCCAGCAGTGAATCGGGCGGAGGTTTATATGGCTACACCTTC
>TRBD1|TRBJ2-4|TRBV6-5|.
CASSSPGGRGIQYF
TGTGCCAGCAGTTCACCAGGGGGACGGGGCATTCAGTACTTC
>.|TRBJ1-6|TRBV5-1|.
CASSLEGGGSYNSPLHF
TGCGCCAGCAGCTTGGAGGGAGGGGGCTCCTATAATTCACCCCTCCACTTT
>TRBD1|TRBJ1-5|TRBV2|.
CASSSSGQGQGQPQHF
TGTGCCAGCAGTTCTTCCGGACAGGGTCAAGGTCAGCCCCAGCATTTT
>.|TRBJ2-1|TRBV7-2|.
CASSLGRYNEQFF
TGTGCCAGCAGCTTAGGGAGGTACAATGAGCAGTTCTTC
>.|TRBJ1-6|TRBV5-5|.
CASSPSLIGYSPLHF
TGTGCCAGCAGCCCGAGCCTTATCGGGTATTCACCCCTCCACTTT
>TRBD2|TRBJ2-7|TRBV2|once
CASRDSGGDPYEQYF
TGTGCCAGCAGGGATAGCGGGGGGGACCCCTACGAGCAGTACTTC
>TRBD1|TRBJ1-3|TRBV13|.
CASSLEQGGGNTIYF
TGTGCCAGCAGCTTAGAACAGGGGGGCGGAAACACCATATATTTT
>.|TRBJ2-5|TRBV9|.
CASSRGSGPRGASQETQYF
TGTGCCAGCAGCCGTGGGTCAGGTCCCAGGGGGGCGAGCCAAGAGACCCAGTACTTC
>.|TRBJ2-3|TRBV9|.
CASSGLDNTQYF
TGTGCCAGCAGCGGACTGGACAATACGCAGTATTTT
>TRBD1|TRBJ2-2|TRBV24-1|.
CATSDQSSGTGGTTGELFF
TGTGCCACCAGTGATCAATCATCAGGGACAGGGGGTACCACCGGGGAGCTGTTTTTT
>TRBD1|TRBJ2-7|TRBV5-1|.
CASSLVSLGQGTYEQYF
TGCGCCAGCAGCTTGGTATCGTTAGGACAGGGGACCTACGAGCAGTACTTC
>.|TRBJ1-4|TRBV18|.
CASSPPRQEKLFF
TGTGCCAGCTCACCACCAAGACAAGAAAAACTGTTTTTT
>.|TRBJ2-1|TRBV7-2|.
CASSLKGGGLGSNEQFF
TGTGCCAGCAGCTTAAAGGGCGGGGGCCTGGGAAGCAATGAGCAGTTCTTC
>.|TRBJ1-1|TRBV6-2/TRBV6-3|.
CASSSGQIEAFF
TGTGCCAGCAGTTCCGGACAGATAGAAGCTTTCTTT
>.|TRBJ1-3|TRBV5-1|once
CASSTAGRNTIYF
TGCGCCAGCAGCACAGCGGGGAGAAACACCATATATTTT
>.|TRBJ1-2|TRBV19|.
CASSDSPTNYGYTF
TGTGCCAGTTCCGACAGTCCTACTAACTATGGCTACACCTTC
>.|TRBJ1-6|TRBV19|once
CASSDARNSPLHF
TGTGCCAGTAGTGATGCGAGGAATTCACCCCTCCACTTT
>.|TRBJ1-2|TRBV27|.
CASSIRGSNYGYTF
TGTGCCAGCAGCATTCGGGGATCGAACTATGGCTACACCTTC
>TRBD1|TRBJ2-3|TRBV9|.
CASSGDRGSTDTQYF
TGTGCCAGCAGCGGGGACAGGGGAAGCACAGATACGCAGTATTTT
>.|TRBJ1-6|TRBV12-3/TRBV12-4|few
CASSLLSRSPLHF
TGTGCCAGCAGCCTTTTAAGCCGTTCACCCCTCCACTTT
>TRBD2|TRBJ2-1|TRBV9|.
CASSVSGEFYNEQFF
TGTGCCAGCAGCGTTAGCGGGGAGTTCTACAATGAGCAGTTCTTC
>TRBD1|TRBJ1-2|TRBV6-1|.
CASSEAPGRTGGSGYTF
TGTGCCAGCAGTGAAGCACCCGGAAGGACAGGGGGAAGTGGCTACACCTTC
>TRBD2|TRBJ2-3|TRBV6-2/TRBV6-3|.
CASSNPGTSARLDTQYF
TGTGCCAGCAGTAACCCTGGGACTAGCGCGAGGTTGGATACGCAGTATTTT
>TRBD2|TRBJ2-2|TRBV7-2|.
CASSLSRGANTGELFF
TGTGCCAGCAGCTTATCACGGGGGGCGAACACCGGGGAGCTGTTTTTT
>.|TRBJ1-3|TRBV25-1|.
CASSNSAGFRNTIYF
TGTGCCAGCAGTAACTCCGCGGGATTCCGAAACACCATATATTTT
>TRBD1|TRBJ1-4|TRBV4-1|.
CASSQNRDRGKLFF
TGCGCCAGCAGCCAAAATAGGGACAGGGGAAAACTGTTTTTT
>.|TRBJ2-3|TRBV7-3|.
CASSSHIPQGGSTDTQYF
TGTGCCAGCAGCTCACATATACCACAGGGAGGGAGCACAGATACGCAGTATTTT
>TRBD1|TRBJ2-1|TRBV27|.
CASSPTGTGFREQFF
TGTGCCAGCAGTCCTACCGGGACAGGGTTTCGTGAGCAGTTCTTC